This section outlines one T cell receptor beta chain sequence together with its context. Its specificity is unknown. This sample is drawn from a study of breast tumors, draining lymph nodes, adjacent tissues. Points from the study as a whole: Luminal-like breast cancer showed significantly higher tumor–nontumor repertoire similarity than basal-like. Data fit most tumor T cells coming from lymph node, expanding in tumor. That most tumor T cells come from lymph nodes remained unproven. Tumor repertoires ranked between lymph nodes and nontumor tissue in diversity, with V and J gene preferences.

Breast cancer patients provided tissue from their axillary draining lymph nodes. TCRdb used MiXCR to reprocess the multiplex PCR reads, holding one entry per CDR3 protein. The sample contains about 180,000 distinct CDR3 sequences, around a third of which appear only once. The CDR3 has 16 residues. Trimming left V 0 bases short and J 4 bases short, with 14 bases between. CDR1 and CDR2 (germline): PRHDT, FYEKMQ (reference sequence). The chain joins TRBV13 to TRBJ2-3; the D is unclear. The specimen sequenced was axillary lymph node tissue. The sequence came from a female donor with breast cancer. Some clones in this sample may be carry-over from other donors' samples. The CDR3 loop reads CASSLGTPTKADTQYF. The DNA of the CDR3 is TGTGCCAGCAGCTTAGGGACCCCAACTAAGGCAGATACGCAGTATTTT.